This TCR beta chain was captured in a study of spatial heterogeneity in lung cancer. Every TCR cDNA molecule carried a tag that served as a unique molecular identifier. TCRdb re-analysed the 5' RACE reads in MiXCR, keeping a single row per CDR3 protein. The sample has tens of thousands of distinct CDR3 sequences; around 7.5% are singletons. CDR3 length: 17 residues. Germline loops: CDR1 ENHRY, CDR2 SYGVKD. The germline V and J ends were trimmed by 0 bases and 6 bases, with 18 bases remaining between them. This clonotype was counted only a few times. Time point denoted: sample taken at primary tumor resection. In each case, whole RNA from tumor, nontumor lung or frozen PBMC was sequenced unsorted.

The material was PBMCs, obtained at surgery. This receptor was obtained from a male donor with early-stage non-small cell lung cancer. The rearrangement joins TRBV10-3 to TRBJ1-5; D gene ambiguous. CDR3 sequence (DNA): TGTGCCATCAGTGAGTCTAATGGCGGCGTCGAGGGTCAGCCCCAGCATTTT. Protein product: CAISESNGGVEGQPQHF.